Listed here are 14 T cell receptor beta chains from one sample, sequenced in a study of tumor-infiltrating lymphocytes in primary liver carcinoma. Constant-region priming of about 500 ng total RNA yielded TCR beta cDNA. Three-round nested multiplex PCR performed with slightly modified ARM-PCR produced the TCR beta libraries. For 10 cycles apiece, the opening two PCR rounds ran with TRBV1-TRBV30 forward primers and a C-beta reverse primer. TCRdb called the multiplex PCR reads again in MiXCR, with one record for every CDR3 protein. The repertoire holds 25,000 to 35,000 distinct CDR3 sequences, with around 66% as singletons. Taking about 20-31 mg of unsorted bulk tissue, the authors co-extracted RNA and DNA. The material sequenced was liver tumor tissue from sampling region 3. Subset here: tumor region T3, left-lateral pole. The receptors come from a woman under 40 with primary liver carcinoma and hepatitis B virus infection.

Worth noting for this clonotype: A much larger clone lies one base from this, so it may be a read error. The chain employs TRBV11-2 and TRBJ2-5, with 7 bases matching TRBD1. TRBJ2-1 matches the DNA end more closely, so the J call is doubtful. This CDR3 is built from 14 residues. Germline V lookup: CDR1 SGHAT, CDR2 FQNNGV. The CDR3 coding sequence is TGTGTCAGCAGCCCGACAGGGCGGAAAGAGACCCAGTTCTTC. This translates into CVSSPTGRKETQFF.

This clonotype was seen ten or more times. The junction shows a germline mismatch at one end, possibly a read error. The rearrangement links TRBV7-9 to TRBJ2-3; tentative D call: TRBD2 (5 bases). From germline, CDR1 is SEHNR and CDR2 FQNEAQ (reference sequence). The CDR3 spans 15 residues. CDR3 nucleotides: TGTGCCAACAGCACCCGGGGTACATACACAGATACGCAGTATTTT. Residues: CANSTRGTYTDTQYF.

V and J are TRBV4-3 and TRBJ2-2, with 7 bases that match TRBD2. CDR3 length: 19 residues. Unmatched junction bases numbered 19, after V lost 9 bases and J lost 0 bases. Germline CDR1 and CDR2: LGHNA and YSLEER. In DNA form, the CDR3 reads TGCGCCAGTAGCGTACTATCGGGAGGACCCCGTTCGAACACCGGGGAGCTGTTTTTT. The encoded protein is CASSVLSGGPRSNTGELFF.

This clonotype has just one count. The missing conserved phenylalanine or tryptophan at the end of this CDR3 makes a read error likely. The chain links TRBV11-1 to TRBJ1-2, with D unclear. The CDR3 contains 14 residues. Germline CDR1 and CDR2: SGHAT and FQDESV (reference sequence). The CDR3 region is CASSLSASLGGYTY. The CDR3 DNA is TGCGCCAGCAGCCTTTCAGCGTCCTTGGGAGGCTACACCTAC.

On this clonotype itself: A junction boundary mismatches the germline segment, possibly from a read error. The chain uses TRBV12-3 or TRBV12-4 and TRBJ1-5; D possibly corresponds to TRBD1 (6 bases). This CDR3 region has 12 residues. In nucleotides, the CDR3 is TGTACCAGCAGCTCTCAGGGGCAGTCCCAGCATTTT. Translation: CTSSSQGQSQHF.

The V call is TRBV12-3 or TRBV12-4, the J call TRBJ2-2; 10 positions match TRBD1. V lost 4 bases to trimming and J lost 9 bases; unmatched junction nucleotides: 8. The CDR3 consists of 15 residues. The CDR3 bases are TGTGCCAGCAGTTCGACAGGGGGCATAACAAGGGAGCTGTTTTTT. It translates to CASSSTGGITRELFF.

In this sample, this clonotype turned up once. Likely a read error: the CDR3 ends without its conserved phenylalanine or tryptophan. V usage is TRBV5-5 and J usage is TRBJ1-6, with D hard to call. CDR1 and CDR2 (germline): SGHKS, YYEKEE (reference sequence). This CDR3 contains 14 residues. The CDR3 DNA sequence: TGTGCCAGCATCTTGGGCGTCAGTAATTCACCCCTCCACATT. Its protein is CASILGVSNSPLHI.

Worth noting for this clonotype: It is likely a read error, because the conserved phenylalanine at the end of the CDR3 is missing. Because the CDR3's place on the DNA is in doubt, the DNA is left out and the CDR3 is given as listed by TCRdb. The chain links TRBV6-5 to TRBJ2-2; TRBD2, as called in the table, went unchecked against the DNA. CDR1 is MNHEY and CDR2 is SVGAGI in the germline V gene. Counting both end residues, the CDR3 totals 17 amino acids. CDR3 residues: CANQGRLAGVVRGELLS.

The chain recombines TRBV12-3 or TRBV12-4 with TRBJ2-1; 10 bases are a match to TRBD2. The CDR3 has 15 amino acids. Trimming cost V 6 bases and J 11 bases; bases outside gene matches: 13. Here the CDR3 reads CASSLSRTSGLKQFF. CDR3 DNA: TGTGCCAGCAGCCTATCCAGGACTAGCGGACTTAAGCAGTTCTTC.

A note on this clonotype: In this CDR3 the conserved last residue, phenylalanine or tryptophan, is missing, so a read error is likely. The chain employs TRBV11-2 and TRBJ2-2; D gene ambiguous. This CDR3 is built from 11 residues. Germline-derived CDR1 and CDR2 are SGHAT and FQNNGV. V was cut by 5 bases and J by 5 bases, with 3 bases left in between. The CDR3 protein is CASSPTGELFV. The CDR3 nucleotides read TGTGCCAGCAGCCCTACCGGGGAGCTGTTTGTT.

This clonotype showed up just once. At one end, the junction sequence differs from germline, possibly due to a read error. The chain carries TRBV2 and TRBJ2-2; TRBD2 is a possible D gene (5 bases). The CDR3 has 16 amino acids. Per the germline V gene, CDR1 is SNHLY and CDR2 is FYNNEI. The CDR3 sequence is CTSSEMGYKGTGELFF. DNA of the CDR3: TGTACCAGCAGTGAAATGGGATATAAAGGTACCGGGGAGCTCTTTTTT.

This clonotype has only one observation. The chain employs TRBV12-3 or TRBV12-4 and TRBJ2-2; possibly TRBD1 or TRBD2 for D (5 bases each). Trimming removed 5 bases from V and 9 bases from J, with 19 bases in between. This CDR3 has 15 amino acids. The CDR3 reads CASSPTEGITRELFF. CDR3 in DNA: TGTGCCAGCAGTCCGACAGAGGGCATAACCAGGGAGCTGTTTTTT.

As regards this clonotype: One end of the junction is discordant with germline, which a read error may explain. The chain couples TRBV28 to TRBJ2-7, with 10 bases fitting TRBD2. Germline loops: CDR1 MDHEN, CDR2 SYDVKM. The CDR3 runs to 15 residues. Here the CDR3 DNA reads TGTGCCAGTAGTTGGCCAGCGGGAGGGACGCGCGAGCAGTACTTC. Protein product: CASSWPAGGTREQYF.

Regarding this clonotype: Relative to the germline gene, one junction end is altered; a read error may explain this. The chain carries TRBV11-2 and TRBJ1-1; D uncertain. This CDR3 is 14 amino acids long. The V gene's germline CDR1 is SGHAT and CDR2 FQNNGV. The CDR3 coding sequence is TGTGTCAGCAGATTATTCGGGGTGAACACTGAAGCTTTCTTT. This codes for CVSRLFGVNTEAFF.